Described below is a single T cell receptor beta chain sequence and its context. These data originate in a study of blood T cell repertoires in COVID-19. The CDR3 is made up of 15 amino acids. V shed 4 bases, J shed 3 bases, and the junction held 5 bases outside the gene matches. The germline CDR1 and CDR2 sequences are SGHRS and YFSETQ. Sequenced by immunoSEQ multiplex PCR; TCRdb stores in-frame clones only, minus some. The data show about 93,000 clones, with about 80% seen just once and roughly 15% held by the top ten. The V and J genes are TRBV5-1 and TRBJ2-3; TRBD2 aligns across 10 bases. The receptor comes from a human donor in a cohort sampled during active COVID-19. Sequencing was carried out using peripheral blood. The CDR3 DNA is TGCGCCAGCAGCCCAACTAGCGGGGAGACAGATACGCAGTATTTT. Protein: CASSPTSGETDTQYF.